A single sample gave rise to the 24 T cell receptor beta chains below, sequenced in a study of human T cells and chemical hapten exposure (dated by TCRdb to about 2021). Receptor libraries were prepared by RACE. Sequenced using a NextSeq 500. Using fastp trimming at Q25 and MiXCR clonotype assembly, TCRdb reanalyzed the public sequencing data and kept in-frame beta chains. Rows with one shared CDR3 protein collapse into an entry with the most common genes and DNA. This sample is represented by roughly 43,000 distinct CDR3 sequences; about 4% of them were singletons. The ten largest clonotypes hold 5% to 7% of the sample. This sample's time point label indicates: healthy volunteer bleed at 6 weeks. Total RNA was isolated from unfractionated whole blood collected in Tempus Blood RNA tubes. Sequenced input: whole blood. The receptor set was obtained from a human donor in good health. Some clones in this sample may be carry-over from other donors' samples.

This clonotype was picked up many times. The V call is TRBV18, the J call TRBJ2-7; D is ambiguous. Germline CDR1 reads KGHSH; CDR2 reads LQKENI. Deletions cut 3 bases from V and 3 bases from J, with 15 bases between. The CDR3 consists of 15 residues. The CDR3 bases are TGTGCCAGCTCACCTCTCGGCAGAGAGTACTACGAGCAGTACTTC. It yields the protein CASSPLGREYYEQYF. Using reference TRBV18 and TRBJ2-7 for the parts outside the CDR3, the full variable domain is NAGVMQNPRHLVRRRGQEARLRCSPMKGHSHVYWYRQLPEEGLKFMVYLQKENIIDESGMPKERFSAEFPKEGPSILRIQQVVRGDSAAYFCASSPLGREYYEQYFGPGTRLTVT.

This clonotype was observed many times. V usage is TRBV12-5 and J usage is TRBJ1-5; no definite D call. This CDR3 has 13 residues. Trimming shortened V by 4 bases and J by 4 bases, and 8 bases separated the two germline ends. CDR1 is LGHNT, CDR2 FRNRAP, per germline. CDR3 amino acids: CASGSDVNQPQHF. The CDR3 region has the DNA TGTGCTAGTGGTTCCGACGTTAATCAGCCCCAGCATTTT.

This clonotype was recorded many times. V is TRBV12-3 or TRBV12-4 and J is TRBJ1-5; possible D gene TRBD1, 6 bases. Between the trimmed V and J ends, which lost 7 bases and 4 bases, there was a span of 17 bases. The CDR3 loop spans 15 amino acids. The CDR3 spells CASTIGGRGNQPQHF. DNA for the CDR3: TGTGCCAGCACCATAGGGGGAAGGGGAAATCAGCCCCAGCATTTT.

V and J are TRBV27 and TRBJ2-7; 8 bases align to TRBD1. The V gene end was trimmed by 3 bases and the J gene end by 6 bases; junction bases not matched to a gene: 16. This CDR3 contains 17 residues. CDR1 is MNHEY and CDR2 is SMNVEV in the germline V gene (reference sequence). The CDR3: CASSFYPGDRGKGEQYF. For the CDR3, the DNA is TGTGCCAGCAGTTTTTACCCCGGAGACAGGGGAAAGGGCGAGCAGTACTTC.

This clonotype was detected a few times. This chain links TRBV5-1 with TRBJ1-1; 9 bases agree with TRBD1. The CDR3 sequence is 15 residues long. Trimming at V came to 5 bases and at J to 2 bases, leaving 7 bases not matched to a gene. The germline V gene encodes CDR1 SGHRS and CDR2 YFSETQ. CDR3 in amino acids: CASRRGQGRNTEAFF. The CDR3 DNA reads as TGCGCCAGCAGACGTGGACAGGGGAGAAACACTGAAGCTTTCTTT.

The V gene is TRBV4-1, the J gene TRBJ2-3; 12 bases fit TRBD2. J lost 11 bases, V lost 0 bases, and 3 bases had no gene match. Germline V gene lookup returns CDR1 MGHRA and CDR2 YSYEKL. The CDR3 covers 14 residues. CDR3 protein: CASSQDQTSGRQYF. CDR3 in DNA: TGCGCCAGCAGCCAAGATCAGACTAGCGGGAGGCAGTATTTT.

This clonotype was seen repeatedly, ten times or more. This chain connects TRBV5-5 to TRBJ2-2, with D perhaps TRBD1 (6 bases). Trimming removed 3 bases at V and 8 bases at J, with 11 bases between. The germline gives CDR1 SGHKS, CDR2 YYEKEE (reference sequence). The CDR3 covers 13 residues. CDR3 sequence reads: CASSSHREGELFF. CDR3 nucleotide sequence: TGTGCCAGCAGCTCACACAGGGAAGGGGAGCTGTTTTTT.

This clonotype was counted ten times or more. The rearrangement uses TRBV29-1 and TRBJ2-5, with a weak D call TRBD1 (6 bases). Trimming removed 7 bases from V and 1 base from J, with 10 bases in between. The CDR3 sequence is 12 residues long. CDR1 is SQVTM and CDR2 is ANQGSEA in the germline V gene. The CDR3 DNA is TGCAGCGCCGACAGGCTCCAAGAGACCCAGTACTTC. It encodes CSADRLQETQYF. Filled out from reference TRBV29-1 and TRBJ2-5, the complete variable domain reads SAVISQKPSRDICQRGTSLTIQCQVDSQVTMMFWYRQQPGQSLTLIATANQGSEATYESGFVIDKFPISRPNLTFSTLTVSNMSPEDSSIYLCSADRLQETQYFGPGTRLLVL.

In this sample, this clonotype turned up many times. V and J are TRBV5-1 and TRBJ2-3; D not resolved. The CDR3 is 15 residues long. V was shortened by 0 bases and J by 2 bases, with 10 bases between the two germline ends. Germline CDR1 reads SGHRS; CDR2 reads YFSETQ. CDR3 nucleotide sequence: TGCGCCAGCAGCTTGGCAGTAGCAATCACAGATACGCAGTATTTT. Encoded protein: CASSLAVAITDTQYF.

This clonotype came up many times. The V and J genes are TRBV12-3 or TRBV12-4 and TRBJ1-4, with D possibly matching TRBD1 (5 bases). This CDR3 comprises 13 residues. Deletions cut 6 bases from V and 3 bases from J, with 8 bases between. For the CDR3, the DNA is TGTGCCAGCAGGGGGCAGCCTAATGAAAAACTGTTTTTT. Translated, it gives CASRGQPNEKLFF.

In its sample, this clonotype was seen many times. The V gene is TRBV24-1, the J gene TRBJ2-1; 7 bases fit TRBD2. CDR3 size: 14 residues. V trimming: 5 bases; J trimming: 2 bases; junction bases outside the gene matches: 2. Looked up from germline, CDR1 is KGHDR and CDR2 is SFDVKD. For the CDR3, the DNA is TGTGCCACCAGTGGGGAGGGCCCCTACAATGAGCAGTTCTTC. This sequence encodes CATSGEGPYNEQFF.

This clonotype has a count of ten or more. J is TRBJ2-3 and V is TRBV27; 10 bases are a match to TRBD1. Germline CDR1 is MNHEY and CDR2 is SMNVEV (reference sequence). Germline trimming cut 5 bases from V and 7 bases from J; bases unmatched to any gene: 12. The CDR3 has 16 amino acids. Here the CDR3 reads CASSPTAGTGVYTQYF. The CDR3 DNA reads as TGTGCCAGCAGTCCCACTGCCGGGACAGGGGTTTATACGCAGTATTTT.

This clonotype appeared many times. This chain connects TRBV29-1 to TRBJ2-4; D is ambiguous. Trimming took 7 bases from V and 0 from J, leaving 10 bases between them. From germline, CDR1 is SQVTM and CDR2 ANQGSEA. The CDR3 has 13 amino acids. This chain's CDR3 is CSAYTLAKNIQYF. CDR3 DNA: TGCAGCGCTTACACCCTAGCCAAAAACATTCAGTACTTC.

This clonotype occurred many times. The gene calls are TRBV5-1 and TRBJ2-5; no clear D. The ends were cut back, 0 bases at V and 8 bases at J, with 14 bases in the middle. The CDR3 contains 14 residues. Germline V gives CDR1 SGHRS, CDR2 YFSETQ. The DNA for the CDR3 is TGCGCCAGCAGCTTGGAGGGCAGCCTAGGAACCCAGTACTTC. Residues: CASSLEGSLGTQYF.

This clonotype occurred many times. The chain is built from TRBV30 and TRBJ2-3, with TRBD2 matching over 8 bases. Germline CDR1 GTSNPN, CDR2 SVGIG (reference sequence). J was trimmed by 2 bases and V by 4 bases; bases with no gene match: 14. CDR3 length: 17 residues. The DNA of the CDR3 is TGTGCCTGGACCCCATTAGGTCTAGCGGGTGACACAGATACGCAGTATTTT. It is translated as CAWTPLGLAGDTDTQYF.

Ten or more counts support this clonotype. This sequence joins TRBV6-5 and TRBJ2-3; TRBD2 agrees at 12 bases. CDR3 length: 15 residues. CDR1 is MNHEY and CDR2 is SVGAGI in the germline V gene. V lost 8 bases, J lost 2 bases, and 5 bases stayed unmatched. The CDR3 protein is CASGLAGGPTDTQYF. CDR3 coding DNA: TGTGCCAGCGGTCTAGCGGGAGGGCCCACAGATACGCAGTATTTT.

This chain connects TRBV29-1 to TRBJ1-2; 9 nucleotides agree with TRBD1. Per germline, CDR1 SQVTM and CDR2 ANQGSEA. V shed 4 bases, J shed 5 bases, and the junction held 11 bases outside the gene matches. The CDR3 covers 15 residues. The CDR3 DNA reads TGCAGCGTTGCCGCACAGGGGGCCCTTGGTTATGGCTACACCTTC. Protein: CSVAAQGALGYGYTF.

The table lists this clonotype with a few counts. J is TRBJ2-1 and V is TRBV30; unclear D gene. Trimming took off 3 bases at V and 0 bases at J, with 3 bases between the two ends. CDR3 length: 12 residues. CDR1 GTSNPN and CDR2 SVGIG come from the germline V gene (reference sequence). CDR3 region: CAWRFSYNEQFF. In DNA form, the CDR3 reads TGTGCCTGGAGGTTCTCCTACAATGAGCAGTTCTTC.

This clonotype has a count of ten or more. The gene calls are TRBV7-9 and TRBJ2-3, with no clear D. The V gene's germline CDR1 is SEHNR and CDR2 FQNEAQ (reference sequence). This CDR3 contains 15 residues. Trimming took off 1 base at V and 4 bases at J, with 12 bases between the two ends. This CDR3 reads CASSLVSSFADTQYF. As DNA, the CDR3 is TGTGCCAGCAGCTTAGTTAGTAGCTTCGCAGATACGCAGTATTTT.

This clonotype has just a few counts. The chain couples TRBV24-1 to TRBJ2-1; 7 bases line up with TRBD2. The J segment lost 4 bases and the V segment lost 4 bases, leaving 15 bases of the junction unmatched. Per the germline V gene, CDR1 is KGHDR and CDR2 is SFDVKD. CDR3 length equals 18 residues. This CDR3 reads CATSDRGGSGGLYNEQFF. The CDR3 region has the DNA TGTGCCACCAGTGACCGCGGGGGTAGCGGAGGACTTTACAATGAGCAGTTCTTC.

This clonotype was detected many times. This chain joins TRBV10-3 and TRBJ2-3; no definite D call. Trimming stripped 7 bases from V and 5 bases from J, with 7 bases between. The length of the CDR3 is 11 residues. Germline V CDR1 and CDR2: ENHRY, SYGVKD. CDR3 sequence (DNA): TGTGCCATCAAGCAAATAGATACGCAGTATTTT. This translates into CAIKQIDTQYF.

This clonotype was detected ten times or more. The V call is TRBV4-1, the J call TRBJ2-4; D uncertain. The CDR3 covers 16 residues. The V end lost 0 bases, the J end lost 0 bases, and 9 bases lay between the germline ends. The V gene's germline CDR1 is MGHRA and CDR2 YSYEKL. Here the CDR3 DNA reads TGCGCCAGCAGCCAAGAGTACCGCTTAGCCAAAAACATTCAGTACTTC. It yields the protein CASSQEYRLAKNIQYF.

The V gene is TRBV29-1, the J gene TRBJ1-1; 7 bases map to TRBD1. The J segment lost 0 bases and the V segment lost 7 bases, leaving 8 bases of the junction unmatched. The V gene's germline CDR1 is SQVTM and CDR2 ANQGSEA. This CDR3 spans 14 amino acids. The CDR3 spells CSARDRLMNTEAFF. In nucleotides, the CDR3 is TGCAGCGCCAGGGACAGACTAATGAACACTGAAGCTTTCTTT.

This clonotype has at least ten counts. The chain joins TRBV5-1 to TRBJ2-1; D is uncertain. Trimming took 2 bases from V and 6 from J, leaving 21 bases between them. Germline V gene lookup returns CDR1 SGHRS and CDR2 YFSETQ. The CDR3 is 17 residues long. In DNA, the CDR3 is TGCGCCAGCAGCTTCTTAGGGATGGGAACGTTTGCCAATGAGCAGTTCTTC. Translating gives CASSFLGMGTFANEQFF.